Included here is one T cell receptor beta chain sequence, with context. What it recognizes is unknown. This entry comes from a study of T cell responses to AZD1222 COVID-19 vaccine. Whole-study findings and limits: Clonal diversity may have been underestimated in mostly white British donors. Reports say nearly half of spike-specific TCRs go after unmutated variant regions. Just a handful of AZD1222 recipients were seropositive at baseline.

The germline CDR1 and CDR2 sequences are MNHNS and SASEGT. The V end lost 2 bases, the J end lost 4 bases, and 13 bases lay between the germline ends. The CDR3 sequence is 15 residues long. The table came from immunoSEQ multiplex PCR; TCRdb's copy has only in-frame clones and leaves some out. The sample shows approximately 94,000 clones, 88% of them seen only once. This TCR was sampled from an adult in good health. Sample: peripheral blood, taken on day 0 of AZD1222 vaccination. V gene TRBV6-1 combines with J gene TRBJ2-3, with D perhaps matching TRBD2 (7 bases). The CDR3: CASSESAGAADTQYF. CDR3 nucleotide sequence: TGTGCCAGCAGTGAATCGGCGGGGGCAGCAGATACGCAGTATTTT.